The 29 T cell receptor beta chains below were found in one sample sequenced in a study of cytomegalovirus exposure and HLA in healthy donors. The PCR used 60 Vbeta and 13 Jbeta primers. Here immunoSEQ multiplex PCR was the method, and the copy in TCRdb shows in-frame clones only, minus some. The repertoire holds around 120,000 clones, with 79% as singletons. The sample taken for sequencing was PBMCs. The source of these receptors is a man aged 18 to 29 in good health and CMV-seronegative.

On this clone itself: At the DNA level, this CDR3 is encoded by other sequences in the same sample as well. CDR3 loop: CASSRRTGDEQYV. The CDR3 DNA follows: TGTGCCAGCAGTCGACGGACAGGGGACGAGCAGTACGTC. The V and J genes are TRBV6-5 and TRBJ2-7; 9 nucleotides align to TRBD1. This CDR3 comprises 13 residues. Looked up from germline, CDR1 is MNHEY and CDR2 is SVGAGI. V was clipped by 5 bases and J by 5 bases; unmatched bases: 4.

The CDR3 bases are TGTGCCAGCAGAGAGACGGGAGCAAGAACCGGGGAGCTGTTTTTT. It translates to CASRETGARTGELFF. The rearrangement joins TRBV2 to TRBJ2-2; D possibly corresponds to TRBD2 (6 bases). The CDR3 sequence is 15 residues long. Germline V lookup: CDR1 SNHLY, CDR2 FYNNEI. V was shortened by 6 bases and J by 5 bases, with 16 bases between the two germline ends.

This clone has just a few counts. The rearrangement uses TRBV4-1 and TRBJ2-2; D may be TRBD1 (5 bases). Germline CDR1 MGHRA, CDR2 YSYEKL. This CDR3 region has 15 residues. V shed 3 bases and J shed 6 bases, with 14 bases lying between them. Here the CDR3 reads CASSHGAGLAGELFF. In DNA, the CDR3 is TGCGCCAGCAGCCACGGTGCAGGGTTAGCCGGGGAGCTGTTTTTT.

The chain recombines TRBV9 with TRBJ2-1; D unclear. Trimming shortened V by 0 bases and J by 8 bases, and 9 bases separated the two germline ends. CDR3 length: 13 residues. CDR1 and CDR2 (germline): SGDLS, YYNGEE. CDR3 nucleotides: TGTGCCAGCAGCGTAGGTGAGCGTCATGAGCAGTTCTTC. It specifies CASSVGERHEQFF. The full variable domain, its missing parts supplied by reference TRBV9 and TRBJ2-1, is DSGVTQTPKHLITATGQRVTLRCSPRSGDLSVYWYQQSLDQGLQFLIQYYNGEERAKGNILERFSAQQFPDLHSELNLSSLELGDSALYFCASSVGERHEQFFGPGTRLTVL.

This chain uses TRBV28 with TRBJ2-7; 8 bases line up with TRBD2. The CDR3 loop spans 14 amino acids. V shed 7 bases and J 0 bases; nucleotides not matched to a gene: 5. Germline V gives CDR1 MDHEN, CDR2 SYDVKM. DNA for the CDR3: TGTGCCAGCATCAAGCGGGAGCCCTCCTACGAGCAGTACTTC. Translating gives CASIKREPSYEQYF.

The CDR3 bases are TGTGCCAGCAGCGGAGCCTCTTTCACCGGGGAGCTGTTTTTT. As protein: CASSGASFTGELFF. The rearrangement links TRBV14 to TRBJ2-2; D is ambiguous. CDR1 and CDR2 from the germline V gene are SGHDN and FVKESK. Trimming took off 5 bases at V and 4 bases at J, with 11 bases between the two ends. The CDR3 totals 14 residues.

On this clone: In the same sample, other DNA sequences code for this CDR3. The rearrangement uses TRBV2 and TRBJ2-7; maybe TRBD2 (5 bases). The ends were cut back, 6 bases at V and 1 base at J, with 19 bases in the middle. The CDR3 contains 16 residues. Germline V lookup: CDR1 SNHLY, CDR2 FYNNEI. CDR3 residues: CASSLDVTRGSYEQYV. DNA of the CDR3: TGTGCCAGCAGCCTAGATGTCACTAGAGGATCCTACGAGCAGTACGTC.

The chain recombines TRBV27 with TRBJ2-7; a possible D gene is TRBD1 (5 bases). The V gene lost 4 bases and the J gene lost 4 bases, with 14 bases spanning the gap. This CDR3 has 14 residues. CDR1 is MNHEY and CDR2 is SMNVEV in the germline V gene (reference sequence). Here the CDR3 reads CASSYSGYRYEQYF. CDR3 nucleotides: TGTGCCAGCAGTTACTCAGGGTATAGGTACGAGCAGTACTTC.

CDR3 sequence (DNA): TGTGCTAGTGGTTCAAGGACAGGGGGCTTGTTCTTC. This translates into CASGSRTGGLFF. This chain connects TRBV12-5 to TRBJ2-1; 11 bases fit TRBD1. J was trimmed by 15 bases and V by 4 bases; bases with no gene match: 5. CDR3 length: 12 residues. Per the germline V gene, CDR1 is LGHNT and CDR2 is FRNRAP.

The rearrangement joins TRBV27 to TRBJ2-3; D call uncertain. The CDR3 is made up of 14 amino acids. The V gene's germline CDR1 is MNHEY and CDR2 SMNVEV (reference sequence). V shed 1 base and J shed 2 bases, with 7 bases lying between them. The CDR3: CASSLWAYTDTQYF. In DNA, the CDR3 is TGTGCCAGCAGTTTATGGGCCTACACAGATACGCAGTATTTT.

The chain is built from TRBV11-2 and TRBJ2-5, with TRBD2 identical over 8 bases. Losses at the gene ends were 5 bases for V and 4 bases for J; bases not matched to a gene: 9. The CDR3 has 15 residues. Germline CDR1 reads SGHAT; CDR2 reads FQNNGV. This chain's CDR3 is CASSPARAGVETQYF. DNA of the CDR3: TGTGCCAGCAGCCCGGCGAGAGCGGGAGTAGAGACCCAGTACTTC.

This chain uses TRBV19 with TRBJ2-5, with TRBD2 matching over 15 bases. The CDR3 consists of 20 residues. V lost 6 bases and J lost 4; bases outside the gene matches: 18. From germline, CDR1 is LNHDA and CDR2 SQIVND (reference sequence). The CDR3 sequence is CASSTRTSGRAWSGRETQYF. In DNA, the CDR3 is TGTGCCAGTAGCACCCGGACTAGCGGGAGGGCCTGGTCTGGTCGAGAGACCCAGTACTTC. Supplemented by reference TRBV19 and TRBJ2-5, the full variable domain reads DGGITQSPKYLFRKEGQNVTLSCEQNLNHDAMYWYRQDPGQGLRLIYYSQIVNDFQKGDIAEGYSVSREKKESFPLTVTSAQKNPTAFYLCASSTRTSGRAWSGRETQYFGPGTRLLVL.

This chain connects TRBV19 to TRBJ2-2, with 8 bases identical to TRBD2. The ends lost 9 bases at V and 3 bases at J; junction bases unmatched: 6. The germline gives CDR1 LNHDA, CDR2 SQIVND (reference sequence). The CDR3 spans 14 residues. In nucleotides, the CDR3 is TGTGCCAGCCAGGCGGGAGGACACACCGGGGAGCTGTTTTTT. Translation: CASQAGGHTGELFF. The complete variable domain, with remaining parts taken from reference TRBV19 and TRBJ2-2, reads DGGITQSPKYLFRKEGQNVTLSCEQNLNHDAMYWYRQDPGQGLRLIYYSQIVNDFQKGDIAEGYSVSREKKESFPLTVTSAQKNPTAFYLCASQAGGHTGELFFGEGSRLTVL.

This rearrangement joins TRBV27 to TRBJ2-2, with 11 bases identical to TRBD2. V trimming: 6 bases; J trimming: 4 bases; junction bases outside the gene matches: 4. Germline CDR1 is MNHEY and CDR2 is SMNVEV (reference sequence). CDR3 length: 15 residues. The DNA for the CDR3 is TGTGCCAGCAGGGGACTAGCGGTACGCACCGGGGAGCTGTTTTTT. Amino acids: CASRGLAVRTGELFF.

The chain recombines TRBV5-1 with TRBJ2-4; 7 nucleotides agree with TRBD1. From germline, CDR1 is SGHRS and CDR2 YFSETQ. The CDR3 runs 21 residues. Losses at the gene ends were 4 bases for V and 0 bases for J; bases not matched to a gene: 22. The CDR3 DNA reads as TGCGCCAGCAGCGAAGGGACCGCCGGGACAGACACACGTTTAGCCAAAAACATTCAGTACTTC. Translation gives CASSEGTAGTDTRLAKNIQYF. The full variable domain, its missing parts supplied by reference TRBV5-1 and TRBJ2-4, is KAGVTQTPRYLIKTRGQQVTLSCSPISGHRSVSWYQQTPGQGLQFLFEYFSETQRNKGNFPGRFSGRQFSNSRSEMNVSTLELGDSALYLCASSEGTAGTDTRLAKNIQYFGAGTRLSVL.

The chain couples TRBV2 to TRBJ1-5, with 9 positions matching TRBD1. The CDR3 runs 15 residues. With V trimmed by 4 bases and J by 2 bases, 3 bases remained unmatched. Germline V gene sequence: CDR1 SNHLY, CDR2 FYNNEI. CDR3 bases: TGTGCCAGCAGTGGGACAGGGGCTGGCAATCAGCCCCAGCATTTT. It yields the protein CASSGTGAGNQPQHF.

This clone was detected only a few times. The V gene is TRBV5-5, the J gene TRBJ1-1; D gene uncertain. CDR1 and CDR2 from the germline V gene are SGHKS and YYEKEE (reference sequence). CDR3 length: 14 residues. V was clipped by 4 bases and J by 5 bases, with 15 bases between them. CDR3 protein: CASSPRESWTEAFF. The CDR3 nucleotides read TGTGCCAGCAGCCCCCGGGAGTCTTGGACTGAAGCTTTCTTT.

V and J are TRBV19 and TRBJ1-2; D remains ambiguous. Trimming pared 4 bases from V and 0 bases from J, leaving 12 bases between. In germline, CDR1 is LNHDA, CDR2 SQIVND (reference sequence). The CDR3 loop spans 15 amino acids. The CDR3 spells CASSSWAGTNYGYTF. For the CDR3, the DNA is TGTGCCAGTAGTAGCTGGGCTGGAACTAACTATGGCTACACCTTC.

This chain uses TRBV4-1 with TRBJ2-7; tentatively, D is TRBD1 (6 bases). Germline loops: CDR1 MGHRA, CDR2 YSYEKL. Deletions cut 1 base from V and 3 bases from J, with 19 bases between. The CDR3 consists of 17 residues. The CDR3 nucleotides are TGCGCCAGCAGCCAAGGGTCTTTGGCAGGGGTCGTCTACGAGCAGTACGTC. Translating gives CASSQGSLAGVVYEQYV.

This chain connects TRBV28 to TRBJ1-5; the D is unclear. The ends were cut back, 5 bases at V and 0 bases at J, with 14 bases in the middle. Germline V gives CDR1 MDHEN, CDR2 SYDVKM. The CDR3 runs 16 residues. Here the CDR3 reads CASSLPGLTSNQPQHF. Written as DNA, the CDR3 is TGTGCCAGCAGTCTACCCGGGTTAACTAGCAATCAGCCCCAGCATTTT.

V usage is TRBV6-5 and J usage is TRBJ1-1, with TRBD1 identical over 11 bases. CDR3 length: 15 residues. The V segment lost 5 bases and the J segment 7 bases; nucleotides outside the gene matches: 9. CDR1 is MNHEY, CDR2 SVGAGI, per germline. The CDR3 reads CASSGRTGGVYEAFF. CDR3 coding DNA: TGTGCCAGCAGTGGAAGGACAGGGGGCGTCTATGAAGCTTTCTTT.

The chain links TRBV9 to TRBJ1-1; unclear D gene. Per the germline V gene, CDR1 is SGDLS and CDR2 is YYNGEE. The CDR3 covers 16 residues. The V end lost 3 bases, the J end lost 3 bases, and 18 bases lay between the germline ends. CDR3: CASSAVVAGSYTEAFF. The CDR3 DNA is TGTGCCAGCAGCGCGGTCGTAGCGGGGTCGTACACTGAAGCTTTCTTT.

This chain links TRBV11-1 with TRBJ2-1; tentative D call: TRBD2 (6 bases). This CDR3 is 15 amino acids long. CDR1 is SGHAT, CDR2 FQDESV, per germline (reference sequence). V shed 1 base and J shed 6 bases, with 13 bases lying between them. The DNA for the CDR3 is TGTGCCAGCAGCTTAGTAATAGGAGGGGTCAATGAGCAGTTCTTC. It encodes CASSLVIGGVNEQFF.

The chain links TRBV5-1 to TRBJ2-1, with a possible D match to TRBD2 (5 bases). CDR1 and CDR2 from the germline V gene are SGHRS and YFSETQ. CDR3 length: 15 residues. Trimming stripped 0 bases from V and 5 bases from J, with 12 bases between. The DNA of the CDR3 is TGCGCCAGCAGCTTGGCTCTAGCATATAACAATGAGCAGTTCTTC. It specifies CASSLALAYNNEQFF.

The chain couples TRBV2 to TRBJ2-7, with D perhaps TRBD2 (5 bases). CDR1 SNHLY and CDR2 FYNNEI come from the germline V gene. This CDR3 region has 12 residues. The ends were cut back, 5 bases at V and 8 bases at J, with 13 bases in the middle. In DNA form, the CDR3 reads TGTGCCAGCAGTAGGCTAGGGAGTCAGCAGTACGTC. Its translation is CASSRLGSQQYV.

The gene calls are TRBV5-4 and TRBJ1-1; D remains ambiguous. From germline, CDR1 is SGHNT and CDR2 YYREEE (reference sequence). V was clipped by 2 bases and J by 0 bases, with 8 bases between them. The CDR3 runs to 14 residues. DNA for the CDR3: TGTGCCAGCAGCTTAAGCTTAATGAACACTGAAGCTTTCTTT. It codes for CASSLSLMNTEAFF. Together with reference TRBV5-4 and TRBJ1-1, the CDR3 gives the full variable domain: ETGVTQSPTHLIKTRGQQVTLRCSSQSGHNTVSWYQQALGQGPQFIFQYYREEENGRGNFPPRFSGLQFPNYSSELNVNALELDDSALYLCASSLSLMNTEAFFGQGTRLTVV.

The gene calls are TRBV5-1 and TRBJ1-1; tentative D call: TRBD1 (5 bases). V lost 7 bases to trimming and J lost 6 bases, with 19 bases between them. This CDR3 has 14 residues. Per germline, CDR1 SGHRS and CDR2 YFSETQ. This CDR3 is CASLERDSGAEAFF. The CDR3 DNA reads TGCGCCAGCTTAGAACGGGACTCTGGGGCTGAAGCTTTCTTT.

The gene calls are TRBV5-1 and TRBJ2-3; D gene unclear. The CDR3 extends over 14 amino acids. CDR1 is SGHRS and CDR2 is YFSETQ in the germline V gene. V lost 0 bases and J 2 bases, leaving 7 bases between the germline ends. The CDR3 loop reads CASSLDSSTDTQYF. As DNA, the CDR3 is TGCGCCAGCAGCTTGGACAGCTCCACAGATACGCAGTATTTT.

The chain recombines TRBV30 with TRBJ1-3; no clear D. Germline V gene lookup returns CDR1 GTSNPN and CDR2 SVGIG (reference sequence). Trimming removed 4 bases from V and 0 bases from J, with 16 bases in between. This CDR3 contains 16 residues. In DNA, the CDR3 is TGTGCCTGGAACCTCCCTGGTCAGTTCTCTGGAAACACCATATATTTT. It codes for CAWNLPGQFSGNTIYF.